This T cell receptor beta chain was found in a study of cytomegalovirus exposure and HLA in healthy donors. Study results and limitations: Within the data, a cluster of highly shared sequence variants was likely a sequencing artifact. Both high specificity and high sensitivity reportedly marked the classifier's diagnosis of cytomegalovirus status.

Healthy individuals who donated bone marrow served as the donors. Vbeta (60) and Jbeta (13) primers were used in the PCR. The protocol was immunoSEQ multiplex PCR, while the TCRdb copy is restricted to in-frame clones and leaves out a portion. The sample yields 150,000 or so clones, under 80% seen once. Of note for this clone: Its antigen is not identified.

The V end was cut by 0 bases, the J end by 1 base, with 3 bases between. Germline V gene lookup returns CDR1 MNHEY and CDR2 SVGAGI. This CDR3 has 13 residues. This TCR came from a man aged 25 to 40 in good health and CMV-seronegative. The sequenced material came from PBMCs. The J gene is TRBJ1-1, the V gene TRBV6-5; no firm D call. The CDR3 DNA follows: TGTGCCAGCAGTTACTCCCGGAACACTGAAGCTTTCTTT. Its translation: CASSYSRNTEAFF.